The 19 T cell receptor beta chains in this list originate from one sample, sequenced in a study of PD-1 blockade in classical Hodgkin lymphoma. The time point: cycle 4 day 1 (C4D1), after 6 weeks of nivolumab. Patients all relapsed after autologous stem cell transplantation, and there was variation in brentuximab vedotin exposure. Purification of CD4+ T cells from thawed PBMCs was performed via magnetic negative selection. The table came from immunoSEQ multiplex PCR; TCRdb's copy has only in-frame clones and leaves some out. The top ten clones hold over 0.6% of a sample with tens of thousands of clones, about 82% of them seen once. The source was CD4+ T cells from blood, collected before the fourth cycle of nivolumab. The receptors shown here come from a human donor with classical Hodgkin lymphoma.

CDR3 in DNA: TGCGCCAGCAGCTACGACAGCCCGAACACCGGGGAGCTGTTTTTT. Amino acids: CASSYDSPNTGELFF. V gene TRBV5-1 combines with J gene TRBJ2-2; tentative D call: TRBD1 (5 bases). Trimming pared 3 bases from V and 0 bases from J, leaving 9 bases between. The CDR3 totals 15 residues. Germline loops: CDR1 SGHRS, CDR2 YFSETQ.

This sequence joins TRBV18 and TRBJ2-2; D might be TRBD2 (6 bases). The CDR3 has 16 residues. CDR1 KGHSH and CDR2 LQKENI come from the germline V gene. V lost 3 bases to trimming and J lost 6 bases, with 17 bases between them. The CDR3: CASSPLEWRGSGELFF. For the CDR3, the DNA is TGTGCCAGCTCACCGCTCGAATGGCGGGGTTCCGGGGAGCTGTTTTTT. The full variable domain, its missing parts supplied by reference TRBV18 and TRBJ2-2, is NAGVMQNPRHLVRRRGQEARLRCSPMKGHSHVYWYRQLPEEGLKFMVYLQKENIIDESGMPKERFSAEFPKEGPSILRIQQVVRGDSAAYFCASSPLEWRGSGELFFGEGSRLTVL.

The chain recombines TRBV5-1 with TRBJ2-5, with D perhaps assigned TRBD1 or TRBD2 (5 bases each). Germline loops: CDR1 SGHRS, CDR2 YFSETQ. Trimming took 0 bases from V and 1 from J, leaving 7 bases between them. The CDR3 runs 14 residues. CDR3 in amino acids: CASSLEGTQETQYF. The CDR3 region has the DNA TGCGCCAGCAGCTTGGAGGGGACCCAAGAGACCCAGTACTTC. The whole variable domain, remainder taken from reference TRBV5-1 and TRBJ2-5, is KAGVTQTPRYLIKTRGQQVTLSCSPISGHRSVSWYQQTPGQGLQFLFEYFSETQRNKGNFPGRFSGRQFSNSRSEMNVSTLELGDSALYLCASSLEGTQETQYFGPGTRLLVL.

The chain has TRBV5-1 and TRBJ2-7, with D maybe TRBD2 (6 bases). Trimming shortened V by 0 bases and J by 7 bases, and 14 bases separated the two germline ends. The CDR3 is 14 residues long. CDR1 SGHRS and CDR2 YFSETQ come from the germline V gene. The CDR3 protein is CASSLDRSGGEQYF. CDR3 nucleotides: TGCGCCAGCAGCTTGGACCGCTCTGGGGGGGAGCAGTACTTC.

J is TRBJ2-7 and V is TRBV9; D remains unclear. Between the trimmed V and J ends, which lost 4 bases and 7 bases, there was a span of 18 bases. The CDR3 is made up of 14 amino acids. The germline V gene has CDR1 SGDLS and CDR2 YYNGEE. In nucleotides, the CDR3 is TGTGCCAGCAGCTTTACACCCTCCCTTGCGGAGCAGTACTTC. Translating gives CASSFTPSLAEQYF.

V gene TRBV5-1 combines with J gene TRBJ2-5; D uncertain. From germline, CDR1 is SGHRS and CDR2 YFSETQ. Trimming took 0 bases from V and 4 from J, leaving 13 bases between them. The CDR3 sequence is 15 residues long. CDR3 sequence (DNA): TGCGCCAGCAGCTTGGGACGGTCCGAACCAGAGACCCAGTACTTC. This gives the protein CASSLGRSEPETQYF.

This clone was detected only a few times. This CDR3 is CAWSVLGGLWDSPLHF. The CDR3 bases are TGTGCCTGGAGTGTACTAGGGGGGCTGTGGGATTCACCCCTCCACTTT. The J gene is TRBJ1-6, the V gene TRBV30; a possible D gene is TRBD1 (6 bases). The V gene's germline CDR1 is GTSNPN and CDR2 SVGIG (reference sequence). V shed 0 bases and J shed 8 bases, with 17 bases lying between them. This CDR3 comprises 16 residues. Using reference TRBV30 and TRBJ1-6 for the parts outside the CDR3, the full variable domain is SQTIHQWPATLVQPVGSPLSLECTVEGTSNPNLYWYRQAAGRGLQLLFYSVGIGQISSEVPQNLSASRPQDRQFILSSKKLLLSDSGFYLCAWSVLGGLWDSPLHFGNGTRLTVT.

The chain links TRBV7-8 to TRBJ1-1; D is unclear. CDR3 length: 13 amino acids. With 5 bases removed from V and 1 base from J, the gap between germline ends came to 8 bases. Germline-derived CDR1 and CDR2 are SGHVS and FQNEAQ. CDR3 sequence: CASSQSGNTEAFF. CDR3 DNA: TGTGCCAGCAGCCAGTCGGGGAACACTGAAGCTTTCTTT.

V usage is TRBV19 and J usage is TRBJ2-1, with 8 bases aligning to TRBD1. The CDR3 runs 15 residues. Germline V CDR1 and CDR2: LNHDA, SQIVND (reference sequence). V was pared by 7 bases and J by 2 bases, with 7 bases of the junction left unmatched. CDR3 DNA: TGTGCCAGTAATACAGTGACAGGGGCCTACAATGAGCAGTTCTTC. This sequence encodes CASNTVTGAYNEQFF. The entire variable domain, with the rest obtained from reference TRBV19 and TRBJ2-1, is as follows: DGGITQSPKYLFRKEGQNVTLSCEQNLNHDAMYWYRQDPGQGLRLIYYSQIVNDFQKGDIAEGYSVSREKKESFPLTVTSAQKNPTAFYLCASNTVTGAYNEQFFGPGTRLTVL.

The CDR3 region has the DNA TGTGCCAGCAGTCCTACAGGGGGCGTCTCCTATGGCTACACCTTC. Amino acids: CASSPTGGVSYGYTF. The rearrangement links TRBV6-6 to TRBJ1-2; 9 bases are a match to TRBD1. The CDR3 consists of 15 residues. The V gene's germline CDR1 is MNHNY and CDR2 SVGAGI (reference sequence). V gave up 5 bases and J gave up 4 bases; unmatched junction bases: 8.

CDR3 sequence: CASFGYPSGNTIYF. CDR3 DNA sequence: TGTGCCAGCTTTGGTTATCCCTCTGGAAACACCATATATTTT. The V call is TRBV18, the J call TRBJ1-3; D is unclear. The CDR3 runs to 14 residues. Germline lookup yields CDR1 KGHSH and CDR2 LQKENI. V gave up 7 bases and J gave up 0 bases, with 10 bases separating them. The whole variable domain, remainder taken from reference TRBV18 and TRBJ1-3, is NAGVMQNPRHLVRRRGQEARLRCSPMKGHSHVYWYRQLPEEGLKFMVYLQKENIIDESGMPKERFSAEFPKEGPSILRIQQVVRGDSAAYFCASFGYPSGNTIYFGEGSWLTVV.

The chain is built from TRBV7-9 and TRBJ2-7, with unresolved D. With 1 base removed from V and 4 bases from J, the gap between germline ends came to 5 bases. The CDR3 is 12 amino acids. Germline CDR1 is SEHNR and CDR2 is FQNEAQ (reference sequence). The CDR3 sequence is CASSLGSYEQYF. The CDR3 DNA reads TGTGCCAGCAGCTTAGGATCATACGAGCAGTACTTC.

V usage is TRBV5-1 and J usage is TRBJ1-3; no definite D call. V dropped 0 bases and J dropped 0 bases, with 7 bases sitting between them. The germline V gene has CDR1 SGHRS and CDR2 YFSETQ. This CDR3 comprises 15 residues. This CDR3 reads CASSLVAGSGNTIYF. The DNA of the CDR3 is TGCGCCAGCAGCTTGGTGGCAGGCTCTGGAAACACCATATATTTT.

The CDR3, as DNA: TGTGCCAGCAGCTTAAGACGGGGGCGACTGGACTATGGCTACACCTTC. Amino acid sequence: CASSLRRGRLDYGYTF. J is TRBJ1-2 and V is TRBV11-2, with a possible D match to TRBD1 (6 bases). Germline values: CDR1 SGHAT, CDR2 FQNNGV. Trimming took off 2 bases at V and 3 bases at J, with 16 bases between the two ends. The CDR3 covers 16 residues.

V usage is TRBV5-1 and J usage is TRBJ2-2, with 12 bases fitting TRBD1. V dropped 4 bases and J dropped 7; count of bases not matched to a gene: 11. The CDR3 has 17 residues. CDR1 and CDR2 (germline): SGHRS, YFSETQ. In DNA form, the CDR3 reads TGCGCCAGCAGCCAGAGGGGACAGGGGGCGCCGGGCGGGGAGCTGTTTTTT. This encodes CASSQRGQGAPGGELFF.

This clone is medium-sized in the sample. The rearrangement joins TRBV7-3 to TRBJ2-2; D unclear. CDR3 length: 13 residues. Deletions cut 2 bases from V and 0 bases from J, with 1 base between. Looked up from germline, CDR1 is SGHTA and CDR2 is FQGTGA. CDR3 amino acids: CASSLSNTGELFF. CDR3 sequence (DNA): TGTGCCAGCAGCTTATCGAACACCGGGGAGCTGTTTTTT.

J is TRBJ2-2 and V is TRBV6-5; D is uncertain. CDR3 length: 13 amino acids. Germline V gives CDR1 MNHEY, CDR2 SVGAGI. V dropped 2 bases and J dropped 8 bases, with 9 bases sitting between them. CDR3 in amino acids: CASSYQTLGELFF. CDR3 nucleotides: TGTGCCAGCAGTTACCAGACTTTAGGGGAGCTGTTTTTT.

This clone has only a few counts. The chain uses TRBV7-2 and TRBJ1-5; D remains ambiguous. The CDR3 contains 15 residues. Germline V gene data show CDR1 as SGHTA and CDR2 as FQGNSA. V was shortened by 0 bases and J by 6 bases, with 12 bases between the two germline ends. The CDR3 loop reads CASSLAAAEAQPQHF. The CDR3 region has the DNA TGTGCCAGCAGCTTAGCGGCAGCGGAAGCTCAGCCCCAGCATTTT.

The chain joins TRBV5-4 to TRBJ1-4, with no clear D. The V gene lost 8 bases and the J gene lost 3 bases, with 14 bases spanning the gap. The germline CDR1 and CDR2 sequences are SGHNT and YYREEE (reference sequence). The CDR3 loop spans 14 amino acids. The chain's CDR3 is CASRPDFSNEKLFF. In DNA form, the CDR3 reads TGTGCCAGTAGACCCGACTTTTCTAATGAAAAACTGTTTTTT.